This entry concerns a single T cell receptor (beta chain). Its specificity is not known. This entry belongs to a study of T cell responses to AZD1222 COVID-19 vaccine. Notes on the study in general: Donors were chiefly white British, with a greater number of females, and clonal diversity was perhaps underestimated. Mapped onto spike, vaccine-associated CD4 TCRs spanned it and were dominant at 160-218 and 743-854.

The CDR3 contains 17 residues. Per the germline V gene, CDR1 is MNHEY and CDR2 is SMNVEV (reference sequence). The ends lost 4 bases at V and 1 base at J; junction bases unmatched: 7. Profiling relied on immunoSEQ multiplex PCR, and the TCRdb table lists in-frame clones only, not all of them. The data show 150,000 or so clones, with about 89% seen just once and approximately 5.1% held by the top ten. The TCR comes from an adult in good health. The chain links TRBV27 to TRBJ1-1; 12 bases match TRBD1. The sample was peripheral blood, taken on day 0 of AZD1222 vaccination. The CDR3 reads CASSWGDRGLSNTEAFF. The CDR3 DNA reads TGTGCCAGCAGTTGGGGGGACAGGGGGCTGTCGAACACTGAAGCTTTCTTT.